This T cell receptor (beta chain) was retrieved from a study of post-analysis software for immune sequencing data. Overall study results and limits: The study found significantly lower normalized Chao1 diversity in multiple sclerosis patients than in controls. Elevated frequency relative to controls characterized four or five TRBV segments in patients, TRBV5-6, TRBV5-1 and TRBV20-1 among them.

With V trimmed by 0 bases and J by 4 bases, 9 bases remained unmatched. The CDR3 length is 19 residues. CDR1 and CDR2 from the germline V gene are MNHNS and SASEGT. Turning to this clonotype: Its antigen is not known.

The library was made from cDNA and included unique molecular identifiers. From around 1 to 9.1 million T cells, roughly 0.5 million cDNA molecules were obtained. In TCRdb, the PCR reads were re-called with MiXCR into one record per CDR3 protein. The sample has over 300,000 distinct CDR3 sequences, roughly 38% seen once; the top ten hold roughly an eighth. This clonotype was sampled from a girl aged 10 to 17 with multiple sclerosis. Source material: blood. The chain joins TRBV6-1 to TRBJ2-6; TRBD1 matches 10 bases. The CDR3 nucleotides are TGTGCCAGCAGTGAAGCGGTGGGACAGGGGAAGTCAGGGGCCAACGTCCTGACTTTC. Amino acid sequence: CASSEAVGQGKSGANVLTF.